Here is one TCR beta chain with its context. Its specificity is unknown. This sample was taken from a study of T cell repertoires in cytomegalovirus infection. Overall study context: As its CMV epitopes, the study selected recently identified HLA-C-restricted and well-studied HLA-B-restricted targets.

MiXCR, run by TCRdb on the reads, gives a single entry per CDR3 protein. The table records approximately 110,000 distinct CDR3 sequences, roughly 32% of them present only once. Whole-study findings and limits: HLA-C-restricted, CMV-specific TCR beta clonotypes were dominant ex vivo.

The germline gives CDR1 MDHEN, CDR2 SYDVKM. There are 15 residues in the CDR3. V was shortened by 3 bases and J by 5 bases, with 13 bases between the two germline ends. The receptor was derived from a human donor in good health (CMV status not recorded). Some clones in this sample may be carry-over from other donors' samples. V usage is TRBV28 and J usage is TRBJ1-4, with D unclear. This sample comprised CD8+ T cells from cultured PBMCs, obtained from culture after CMV antigen stimulation. CDR3 in amino acids: CASSFYSQLNEKLFF. The CDR3 DNA reads as TGTGCCAGCAGTTTTTACAGCCAACTAAATGAAAAACTGTTTTTT.